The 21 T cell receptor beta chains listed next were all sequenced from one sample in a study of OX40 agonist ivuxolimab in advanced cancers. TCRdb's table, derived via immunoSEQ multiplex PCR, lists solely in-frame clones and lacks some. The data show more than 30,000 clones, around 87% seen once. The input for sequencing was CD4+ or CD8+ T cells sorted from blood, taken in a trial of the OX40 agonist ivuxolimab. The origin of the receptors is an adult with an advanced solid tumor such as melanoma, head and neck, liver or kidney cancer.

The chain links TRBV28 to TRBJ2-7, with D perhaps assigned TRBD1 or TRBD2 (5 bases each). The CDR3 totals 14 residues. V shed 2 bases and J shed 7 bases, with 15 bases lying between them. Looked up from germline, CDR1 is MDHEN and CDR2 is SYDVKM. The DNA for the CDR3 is TGTGCCAGCAGTTTAGCAGGGAGCGGATGGGAGCAGTACTTC. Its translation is CASSLAGSGWEQYF.

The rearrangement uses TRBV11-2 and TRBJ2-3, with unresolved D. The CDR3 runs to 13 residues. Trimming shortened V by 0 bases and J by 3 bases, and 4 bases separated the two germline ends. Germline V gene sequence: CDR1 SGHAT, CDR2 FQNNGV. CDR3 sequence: CASSLDLTDTQYF. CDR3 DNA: TGTGCCAGCAGCTTAGATCTGACAGATACGCAGTATTTT. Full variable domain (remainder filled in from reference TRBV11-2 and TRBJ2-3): EAGVAQSPRYKIIEKRQSVAFWCNPISGHATLYWYQQILGQGPKLLIQFQNNGVVDDSQLPKDRFSAERLKGVDSTLKIQPAKLEDSAVYLCASSLDLTDTQYFGPGTRLTVL.

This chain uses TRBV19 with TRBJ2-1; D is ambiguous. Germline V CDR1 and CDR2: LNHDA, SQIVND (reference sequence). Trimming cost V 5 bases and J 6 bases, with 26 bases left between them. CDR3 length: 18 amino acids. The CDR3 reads CASSSFSPYKETVNEQFF. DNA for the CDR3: TGTGCCAGTAGTTCCTTTTCTCCCTATAAGGAGACTGTCAATGAGCAGTTCTTC.

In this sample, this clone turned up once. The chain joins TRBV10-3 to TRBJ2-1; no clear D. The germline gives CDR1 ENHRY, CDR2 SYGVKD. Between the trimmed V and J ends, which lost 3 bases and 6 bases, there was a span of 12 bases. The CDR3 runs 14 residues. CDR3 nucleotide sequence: TGTGCCATCAGTGAAGAGCTAGTTTCCAATGAGCAGTTCTTC. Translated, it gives CAISEELVSNEQFF.

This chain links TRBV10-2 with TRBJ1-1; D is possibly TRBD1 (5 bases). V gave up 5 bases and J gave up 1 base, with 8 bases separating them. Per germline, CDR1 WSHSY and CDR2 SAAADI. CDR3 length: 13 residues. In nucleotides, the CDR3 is TGCGCCAGCAGTAACACAGGGAACACTGAAGCTTTCTTT. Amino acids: CASSNTGNTEAFF.

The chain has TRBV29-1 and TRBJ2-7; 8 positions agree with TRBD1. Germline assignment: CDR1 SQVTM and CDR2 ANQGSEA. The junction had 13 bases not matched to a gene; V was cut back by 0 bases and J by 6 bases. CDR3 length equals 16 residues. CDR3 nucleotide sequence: TGCAGCGTTGAAGAAAACAGGGGGTCCCCCTGGGGCGAGCAGTACTTC. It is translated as CSVEENRGSPWGEQYF.

The CDR3 bases are TGTGCCAGCAGACCCCCATCACTAGCGGGAGTAGAGACCCAGTACTTC. Amino acids: CASRPPSLAGVETQYF. The chain is built from TRBV2 and TRBJ2-5, with 11 bases that match TRBD2. Germline assignment: CDR1 SNHLY and CDR2 FYNNEI. This CDR3 has 16 amino acids. V was clipped by 6 bases and J by 4 bases; unmatched bases: 10.

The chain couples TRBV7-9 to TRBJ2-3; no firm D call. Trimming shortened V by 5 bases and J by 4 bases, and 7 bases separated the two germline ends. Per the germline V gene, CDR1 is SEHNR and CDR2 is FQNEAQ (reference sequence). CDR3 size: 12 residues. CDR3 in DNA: TGTGCCAGCAGCCGGACGTCAGATACGCAGTATTTT. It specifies CASSRTSDTQYF.

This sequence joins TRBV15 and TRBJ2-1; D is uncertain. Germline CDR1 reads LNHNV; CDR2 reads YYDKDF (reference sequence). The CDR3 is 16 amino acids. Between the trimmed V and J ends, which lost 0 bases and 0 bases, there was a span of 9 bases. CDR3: CATSRDLTSSYNEQFF. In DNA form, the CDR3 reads TGTGCCACCAGCAGAGATTTGACCTCCTCCTACAATGAGCAGTTCTTC.

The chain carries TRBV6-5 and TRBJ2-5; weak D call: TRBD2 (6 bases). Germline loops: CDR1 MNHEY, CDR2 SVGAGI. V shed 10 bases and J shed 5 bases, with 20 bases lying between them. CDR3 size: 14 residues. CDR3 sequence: CATRPTASVETQYF. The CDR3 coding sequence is TGTGCCACCAGGCCTACCGCTAGCGTGGAGACCCAGTACTTC.

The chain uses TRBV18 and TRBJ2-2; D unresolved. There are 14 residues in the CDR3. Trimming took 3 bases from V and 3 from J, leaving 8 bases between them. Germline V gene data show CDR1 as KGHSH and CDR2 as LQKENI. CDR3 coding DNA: TGTGCCAGCTCACCTCACGTTGACACCGGGGAGCTGTTTTTT. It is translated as CASSPHVDTGELFF.

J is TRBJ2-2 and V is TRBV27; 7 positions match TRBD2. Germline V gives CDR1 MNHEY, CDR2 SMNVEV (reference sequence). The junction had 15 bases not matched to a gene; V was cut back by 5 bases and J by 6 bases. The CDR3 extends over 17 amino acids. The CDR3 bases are TGTGCCAGCAGTGCGCCATTTAGGGGCGCGGGAGCCGGGGAGCTGTTTTTT. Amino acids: CASSAPFRGAGAGELFF.

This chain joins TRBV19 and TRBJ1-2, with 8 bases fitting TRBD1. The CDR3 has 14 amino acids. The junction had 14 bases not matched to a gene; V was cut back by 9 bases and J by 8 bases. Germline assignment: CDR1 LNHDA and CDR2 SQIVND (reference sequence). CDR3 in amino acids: CASLRFPRGHGYTF. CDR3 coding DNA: TGTGCCAGCCTACGATTCCCCAGGGGGCACGGCTACACCTTC. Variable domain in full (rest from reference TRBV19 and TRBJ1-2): DGGITQSPKYLFRKEGQNVTLSCEQNLNHDAMYWYRQDPGQGLRLIYYSQIVNDFQKGDIAEGYSVSREKKESFPLTVTSAQKNPTAFYLCASLRFPRGHGYTFGSGTRLTVV.

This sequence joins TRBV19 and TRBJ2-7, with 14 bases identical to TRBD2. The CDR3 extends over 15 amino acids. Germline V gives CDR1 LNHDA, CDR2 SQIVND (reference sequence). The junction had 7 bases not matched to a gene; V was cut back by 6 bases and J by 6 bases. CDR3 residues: CASSGTSGSRGEQYF. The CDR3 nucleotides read TGTGCCAGTAGCGGGACTAGCGGGAGTCGAGGCGAGCAGTACTTC.

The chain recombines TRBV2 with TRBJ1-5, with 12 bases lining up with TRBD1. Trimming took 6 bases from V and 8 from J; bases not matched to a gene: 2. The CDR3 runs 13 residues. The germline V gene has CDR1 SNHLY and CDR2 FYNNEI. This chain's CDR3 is CASRGQGAKPQHF. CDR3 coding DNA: TGTGCCAGCAGGGGACAGGGGGCGAAGCCCCAGCATTTT.

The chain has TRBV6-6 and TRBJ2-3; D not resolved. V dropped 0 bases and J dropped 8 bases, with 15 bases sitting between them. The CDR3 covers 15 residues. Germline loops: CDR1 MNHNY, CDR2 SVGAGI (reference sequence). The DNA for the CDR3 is TGTGCCAGCAGTTACTCGAGTAGGAGCCGCGCTACGCAGTATTTT. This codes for CASSYSSRSRATQYF.

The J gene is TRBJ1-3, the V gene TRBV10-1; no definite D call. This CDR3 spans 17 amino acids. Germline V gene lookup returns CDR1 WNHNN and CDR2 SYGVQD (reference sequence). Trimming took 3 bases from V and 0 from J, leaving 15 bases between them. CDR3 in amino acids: CASSEGIDRNSGNTIYF. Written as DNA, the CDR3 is TGCGCCAGCAGTGAAGGTATTGACCGAAACTCTGGAAACACCATATATTTT.

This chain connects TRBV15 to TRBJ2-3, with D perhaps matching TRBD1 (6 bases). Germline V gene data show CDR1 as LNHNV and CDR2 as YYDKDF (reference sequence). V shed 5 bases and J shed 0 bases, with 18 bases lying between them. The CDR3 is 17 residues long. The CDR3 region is CATSYLPPGDSTDTQYF. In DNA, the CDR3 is TGTGCCACCAGCTACCTCCCTCCAGGGGATAGCACAGATACGCAGTATTTT.

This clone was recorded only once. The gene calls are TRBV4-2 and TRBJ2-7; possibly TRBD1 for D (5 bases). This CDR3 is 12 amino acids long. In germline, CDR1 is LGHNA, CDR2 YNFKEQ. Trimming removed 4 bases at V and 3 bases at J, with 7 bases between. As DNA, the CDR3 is TGTGCCAGCAGCCTGACAGACTACGAGCAGTACTTC. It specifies CASSLTDYEQYF.

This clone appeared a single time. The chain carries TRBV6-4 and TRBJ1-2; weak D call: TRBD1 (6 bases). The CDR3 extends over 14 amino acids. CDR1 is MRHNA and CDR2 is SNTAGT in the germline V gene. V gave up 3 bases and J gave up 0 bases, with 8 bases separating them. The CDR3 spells CASSEGGSNYGYTF. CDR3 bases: TGTGCCAGCAGTGAAGGGGGGTCTAACTATGGCTACACCTTC.

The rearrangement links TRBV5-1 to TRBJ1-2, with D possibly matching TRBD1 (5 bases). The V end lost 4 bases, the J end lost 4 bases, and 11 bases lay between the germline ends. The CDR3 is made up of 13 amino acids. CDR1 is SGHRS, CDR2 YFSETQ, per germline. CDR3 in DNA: TGCGCCAGCAGCCCAGGACACCGCTATGGCTACACCTTC. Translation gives CASSPGHRYGYTF.